Shown below are 10 T cell receptor beta chains from a single sample sequenced in a study of blood T cells in healthy people across ages. Primers used in a second PCR of roughly 7 to 12 cycles were a sample-barcoded 5' primer and a J-beta primer mix. From the 5' RACE reads, TCRdb called clonotypes with MiXCR, one entry per CDR3 protein. Found here are more than 900,000 distinct CDR3 sequences, about 23% of them singletons; the top ten hold approximately 0.7%. These data were also reused for a study on T cells of mothers and their children.

Source material: blood. These receptors came from a girl under 10 years old in good health.

The chain carries TRBV14 and TRBJ2-1; no clear D. V was trimmed by 8 bases and J by 3 bases, leaving 5 bases between them. Germline-derived CDR1 and CDR2 are SGHDN and FVKESK. This CDR3 is built from 11 residues. This CDR3 reads CASLNYNEQFF. The DNA of the CDR3 is TGTGCCAGCTTGAACTACAATGAGCAGTTCTTC. Combining the CDR3 with reference TRBV14 and TRBJ2-1 gives the whole variable domain EAGVTQFPSHSVIEKGQTVTLRCDPISGHDNLYWYRRVMGKEIKFLLHFVKESKQDESGMPNNRFLAERTGGTYSTLKVQPAELEDSGVYFCASLNYNEQFFGPGTRLTVL.

The rearrangement uses TRBV7-2 and TRBJ1-4; D is uncertain. In germline, CDR1 is SGHTA, CDR2 FQGNSA. The CDR3 spans 17 residues. The V gene lost 1 base and the J gene lost 0 bases, with 12 bases spanning the gap. CDR3 coding DNA: TGTGCCAGCAGCTTAGGGTTTATTTCTGCAACTAATGAAAAACTGTTTTTT. Its protein product is CASSLGFISATNEKLFF.

This chain uses TRBV3-1 with TRBJ2-7; 9 bases fit TRBD2. Germline CDR1 is LGHDT and CDR2 is YNNKEL (reference sequence). The ends lost 5 bases at V and 4 bases at J; junction bases unmatched: 6. The length of the CDR3 is 14 residues. The chain's CDR3 is CASSSGSGGYEQYF. DNA of the CDR3: TGTGCCAGCAGCTCCGGTAGCGGGGGTTACGAGCAGTACTTC.

The chain couples TRBV15 to TRBJ1-6; tentative D call: TRBD1 (6 bases). CDR1 is LNHNV, CDR2 YYDKDF, per germline (reference sequence). The CDR3 runs 15 residues. Trimming took off 0 bases at V and 9 bases at J, with 12 bases between the two ends. The CDR3 nucleotides are TGTGCCACCAGCAGAGATCAGGAAGGGGGTTCACCCCTCCACTTT. It is translated as CATSRDQEGGSPLHF.

V and J are TRBV27 and TRBJ2-1; 9 nucleotides line up with TRBD2. This CDR3 has 15 amino acids. With 6 bases clipped from V and 5 bases from J, the junction kept 8 bases outside the gene matches. CDR1 and CDR2 (germline): MNHEY, SMNVEV (reference sequence). The CDR3 DNA sequence: TGTGCCAGCAGCCCCTTTCTAGCGGGAAACAATGAGCAGTTCTTC. Its protein is CASSPFLAGNNEQFF.

The chain employs TRBV9 and TRBJ1-2, with unresolved D. Per the germline V gene, CDR1 is SGDLS and CDR2 is YYNGEE. With 3 bases removed from V and 6 bases from J, the gap between germline ends came to 9 bases. The CDR3 loop spans 12 amino acids. The CDR3 spells CASSEGDNGYTF. The CDR3 DNA is TGTGCCAGCAGCGAGGGTGATAATGGCTACACCTTC.

The genes are TRBV29-1 and TRBJ1-1; D perhaps matches TRBD1 (6 bases). The germline CDR1 and CDR2 sequences are SQVTM and ANQGSEA. CDR3 length: 12 amino acids. The V end was cut by 2 bases, the J end by 7 bases, with 11 bases between. As DNA, the CDR3 is TGCAGCGTTGAACAGGGGTTGGGTGAAGCTTTCTTT. Translating it yields CSVEQGLGEAFF.

This clonotype was detected only a few times. The CDR3 nucleotides are TGCAGCGTTGAAGAATGGCTCGGGCGGCACGGGCAGTACTTC. This gives the protein CSVEEWLGRHGQYF. The chain has TRBV29-1 and TRBJ2-7; no definite D call. The germline gives CDR1 SQVTM, CDR2 ANQGSEA. This CDR3 is 14 amino acids long. Trimming shortened V by 0 bases and J by 9 bases, and 18 bases separated the two germline ends.

Note on this clonotype: The CDR3 does not end in the conserved phenylalanine or tryptophan, so this is likely a read error. The chain joins TRBV4-3 to TRBJ1-2; D is undetermined. There are 15 residues in the CDR3. Germline CDR1 LGHNA, CDR2 YSLEER. The ends were cut back, 0 bases at V and 4 bases at J, with 12 bases in the middle. The chain's CDR3 is CASSQDTVPFYGYTL. The CDR3 DNA follows: TGCGCCAGCAGCCAAGACACAGTACCTTTCTATGGCTACACCCTC.

This clonotype was detected a few times. The chain is built from TRBV29-1 and TRBJ2-5; TRBD2 agrees at 8 bases. Germline V lookup: CDR1 SQVTM, CDR2 ANQGSEA. V lost 7 bases to trimming and J lost 2 bases; unmatched junction nucleotides: 6. The CDR3 covers 13 residues. This CDR3 is CSAPTSEQETQYF. CDR3 nucleotides: TGCAGCGCTCCGACTAGCGAGCAAGAGACCCAGTACTTC.